The 17 T cell receptor beta chains in this list originate from one sample, sequenced in a study of Tregs in tolerant kidney transplant recipients. Assay: immunoSEQ multiplex PCR; the TCRdb copy retains only in-frame clones and omits some. The sample consists of roughly 250,000 clones, about 86% of them appearing once. The sample consisted of CD4+ T cells from blood. The receptors were sampled from a human donor in good health.

The chain uses TRBV27 and TRBJ2-1; 8 bases are a match to TRBD1. The CDR3 spans 14 residues. The V and J ends lost 3 bases and 7 bases, in that order; junction bases with no gene match: 5. Per the germline V gene, CDR1 is MNHEY and CDR2 is SMNVEV (reference sequence). This chain's CDR3 is CASSFLQGANEQFF. The CDR3 DNA reads as TGTGCCAGCAGTTTTTTGCAGGGGGCGAATGAGCAGTTCTTC.

The gene calls are TRBV5-1 and TRBJ2-4; TRBD2 might be the D (5 bases). This CDR3 comprises 16 residues. Germline V gene data show CDR1 as SGHRS and CDR2 as YFSETQ. Trimming removed 0 bases from V and 1 base from J, with 11 bases in between. CDR3 sequence (DNA): TGCGCCAGCAGCTTGGAGGCAAGAGGGGCCAAAAACATTCAGTACTTC. It translates to CASSLEARGAKNIQYF.

The chain joins TRBV6-4 to TRBJ1-6; D is uncertain. Trimming pared 0 bases from V and 9 bases from J, leaving 12 bases between. The CDR3 is made up of 15 amino acids. Germline V CDR1 and CDR2: MRHNA, SNTAGT. CDR3 sequence reads: CASSDSAFRGSPLHF. Written as DNA, the CDR3 is TGTGCCAGCAGTGACTCGGCCTTCCGGGGTTCACCCCTCCACTTT.

This rearrangement joins TRBV2 to TRBJ1-1, with D unclear. Trimming stripped 8 bases from V and 5 bases from J, with 15 bases between. Germline assignment: CDR1 SNHLY and CDR2 FYNNEI. There are 13 residues in the CDR3. CDR3 DNA sequence: TGTGCCAGCCGAAAGGCCGCCGGGACTGAAGCTTTCTTT. It yields the protein CASRKAAGTEAFF.

The genes are TRBV5-1 and TRBJ2-2; 7 bases match TRBD2. The CDR3 covers 15 residues. J lost 5 bases, V lost 4 bases, and 8 bases had no gene match. Germline lookup yields CDR1 SGHRS and CDR2 YFSETQ. The CDR3: CASSTAGGGTGELFF. The CDR3, as DNA: TGCGCCAGCAGCACTGCGGGCGGGGGAACCGGGGAGCTGTTTTTT.

The genes are TRBV29-1 and TRBJ2-5; TRBD1 is a possible D gene (6 bases). Trimming pared 1 base from V and 2 bases from J, leaving 8 bases between. This CDR3 spans 13 amino acids. The germline CDR1 and CDR2 sequences are SQVTM and ANQGSEA. The CDR3, as DNA: TGCAGCGTTGAAGGGACAGCACAAGAGACCCAGTACTTC. This gives the protein CSVEGTAQETQYF. The whole variable domain, remainder taken from reference TRBV29-1 and TRBJ2-5, is SAVISQKPSRDICQRGTSLTIQCQVDSQVTMMFWYRQQPGQSLTLIATANQGSEATYESGFVIDKFPISRPNLTFSTLTVSNMSPEDSSIYLCSVEGTAQETQYFGPGTRLLVL.

This clone has only a few counts. The chain links TRBV6-6 to TRBJ1-2; TRBD1 matches 7 bases. This CDR3 contains 14 residues. J lost 2 bases, V lost 8 bases, and 8 bases had no gene match. Germline V gives CDR1 MNHNY, CDR2 SVGAGI (reference sequence). CDR3 nucleotides: TGTGCCAGCGGATCGGGACAGCCAAACTATGGCTACACCTTC. Translating it yields CASGSGQPNYGYTF.

This chain connects TRBV27 to TRBJ1-4, with 8 bases that match TRBD1. The CDR3 extends over 16 amino acids. Germline CDR1 reads MNHEY; CDR2 reads SMNVEV (reference sequence). Unmatched junction bases numbered 12, after V lost 5 bases and J lost 7 bases. The CDR3 region has the DNA TGTGCCAGCAGTGCCTACGTCGGACAGGGACCTGAAAAACTGTTTTTT. Protein product: CASSAYVGQGPEKLFF. The variable domain in full, completed from reference TRBV27 and TRBJ1-4, reads EAQVTQNPRYLITVTGKKLTVTCSQNMNHEYMSWYRQDPGLGLRQIYYSMNVEVTDKGDVPEGYKVSRKEKRNFPLILESPSPNQTSLYFCASSAYVGQGPEKLFFGSGTQLSVL.

The chain has TRBV6-5 and TRBJ2-5; TRBD1 agrees at 10 bases. Germline CDR1 and CDR2: MNHEY and SVGAGI. The CDR3 has 15 residues. J lost 2 bases, V lost 6 bases, and 6 bases had no gene match. CDR3 in amino acids: CASSPDRGRQETQYF. For the CDR3, the DNA is TGTGCCAGCAGCCCGGACAGGGGGAGGCAAGAGACCCAGTACTTC.

This clone was recorded once. The rearrangement links TRBV27 to TRBJ2-3, with D unclear. Germline-derived CDR1 and CDR2 are MNHEY and SMNVEV (reference sequence). Between the trimmed V and J ends, which lost 2 bases and 1 base, there was a span of 10 bases. The CDR3 length is 15 residues. The CDR3 here is CASSLPRLGTDTQYF. In nucleotides, the CDR3 is TGTGCCAGCAGTTTACCCAGATTGGGCACAGATACGCAGTATTTT.

DNA of the CDR3: TGCGCCAGCAGCGACGGTGGGCTCCTCTTCACAGATACGCAGTATTTT. It is translated as CASSDGGLLFTDTQYF. The rearrangement links TRBV5-1 to TRBJ2-3; no clear D. V gave up 4 bases and J gave up 2 bases, with 17 bases separating them. The CDR3 runs 16 residues. In germline, CDR1 is SGHRS, CDR2 YFSETQ.

The chain couples TRBV11-3 to TRBJ2-3; the match to TRBD2 covers 13 bases. This CDR3 is built from 18 residues. Germline V gene lookup returns CDR1 SGHNT and CDR2 YENEEA. The V gene end was trimmed by 1 base and the J gene end by 0 bases; junction bases not matched to a gene: 4. The CDR3 region is CASSLGLAGGRSTDTQYF. CDR3 bases: TGTGCCAGCAGCTTAGGACTAGCGGGGGGCCGAAGCACAGATACGCAGTATTTT.

CDR3 DNA: TGTGCCAGCAGCACCCCCGGACAGGGGAAAGAGACCCAGTACTTC. Translated, it gives CASSTPGQGKETQYF. The chain joins TRBV11-2 to TRBJ2-5; TRBD1 agrees at 9 bases. This CDR3 contains 15 residues. The germline gives CDR1 SGHAT, CDR2 FQNNGV. V was pared by 5 bases and J by 3 bases, with 7 bases of the junction left unmatched.

The chain employs TRBV11-3 and TRBJ2-3; TRBD2 matches at 10 bases. The V gene's germline CDR1 is SGHNT and CDR2 YENEEA. The trim removed 4 bases at V and 5 bases at J, leaving 9 bases unmatched. The CDR3 has 16 residues. CDR3 loop: CASSSRLAGKEDTQYF. CDR3 in DNA: TGTGCCAGCAGCTCTCGACTAGCGGGCAAGGAAGATACGCAGTATTTT.

The rearrangement uses TRBV6-1 and TRBJ1-1; 9 positions agree with TRBD1. V gave up 4 bases and J gave up 4 bases; unmatched junction bases: 16. The CDR3 spans 18 residues. The germline CDR1 and CDR2 sequences are MNHNS and SASEGT. CDR3 protein: CASSALGEPGQGGTEAFF. The CDR3 nucleotides read TGTGCCAGCAGTGCCCTAGGGGAACCGGGACAGGGAGGCACTGAAGCTTTCTTT.

The chain carries TRBV11-1 and TRBJ2-6; D not resolved. Germline V lookup: CDR1 SGHAT, CDR2 FQDESV (reference sequence). CDR3 length: 15 residues. V lost 1 base, J lost 1 base, and 5 bases lay in between. The CDR3 loop is CASSLGGSGANVLTF. The CDR3 nucleotides read TGTGCCAGCAGCTTAGGAGGATCTGGGGCCAACGTCCTGACTTTC.

The chain uses TRBV5-6 and TRBJ2-1; D is uncertain. The CDR3 totals 11 residues. Germline V lookup: CDR1 SGHDT, CDR2 YYEEEE. Trimming left V 2 bases short and J 3 bases short, with 0 bases between. The CDR3 region is CASSFYNEQFF. The CDR3, as DNA: TGTGCCAGCAGCTTCTACAATGAGCAGTTCTTC. Drawing the rest from reference TRBV5-6 and TRBJ2-1, the complete variable domain is DAGVTQSPTHLIKTRGQQVTLRCSPKSGHDTVSWYQQALGQGPQFIFQYYEEEERQRGNFPDRFSGHQFPNYSSELNVNALLLGDSALYLCASSFYNEQFFGPGTRLTVL.